Presented here are 20 T cell receptor beta chains from one specimen sequenced in a study of CD8+ T cells in alopecia areata. RNA, once extracted, was reverse transcribed into cDNA for use as the sequencing template. Clones were sequenced by immunoSEQ multiplex PCR, and TCRdb holds only the in-frame ones, with some missing. The top ten hold roughly a tenth of the sample, which has 100,000 to 150,000 clones, around 45% seen once. Sequenced: NKG2D-low CD8+ T cells sorted from blood. Source of these receptors: a human donor with alopecia areata.

This clone was detected only once. The chain links TRBV5-1 to TRBJ2-7, with unresolved D. V lost 2 bases, J lost 6 bases, and 12 bases lay in between. CDR3 length: 13 amino acids. The germline V gene encodes CDR1 SGHRS and CDR2 YFSETQ. CDR3: CASSFDKGSEQYF. The DNA of the CDR3 is TGCGCCAGCAGCTTTGATAAGGGTAGCGAGCAGTACTTC.

This clone was detected only a few times. This chain uses TRBV29-1 with TRBJ2-1; D is possibly TRBD2 (5 bases). This CDR3 has 15 residues. Germline V gene sequence: CDR1 SQVTM, CDR2 ANQGSEA. Trimming shortened V by 8 bases and J by 0 bases, and 17 bases separated the two germline ends. The CDR3 sequence is CSIPRGADSYNEQFF. For the CDR3, the DNA is TGCAGCATTCCCCGGGGAGCTGACTCCTACAATGAGCAGTTCTTC.

J is TRBJ2-2 and V is TRBV29-1; D remains ambiguous. V lost 6 bases to trimming and J lost 7 bases, with 9 bases between them. This CDR3 has 11 amino acids. The germline CDR1 and CDR2 sequences are SQVTM and ANQGSEA. In DNA, the CDR3 is TGCAGCGTCCTCAAGGTCGGGGAGCTGTTTTTT. Its protein product is CSVLKVGELFF.

The V gene is TRBV19, the J gene TRBJ2-7; 8 nucleotides align to TRBD1. The CDR3 length is 15 residues. CDR1 is LNHDA, CDR2 SQIVND, per germline (reference sequence). The J segment lost 0 bases and the V segment lost 5 bases, leaving 6 bases of the junction unmatched. The CDR3 spells CASSAGTGHSYEQYF. The CDR3 DNA is TGTGCCAGTAGTGCGGGGACAGGCCACTCCTACGAGCAGTACTTC. Full variable domain (outside the CDR3, taken from reference TRBV19 and TRBJ2-7): DGGITQSPKYLFRKEGQNVTLSCEQNLNHDAMYWYRQDPGQGLRLIYYSQIVNDFQKGDIAEGYSVSREKKESFPLTVTSAQKNPTAFYLCASSAGTGHSYEQYFGPGTRLTVT.

The J gene is TRBJ2-7, the V gene TRBV4-1, with TRBD1 matching 8 bases. Trimming cost V 3 bases and J 5 bases; bases outside gene matches: 6. Germline V gene sequence: CDR1 MGHRA, CDR2 YSYEKL. This CDR3 region has 14 residues. CDR3 residues: CASSHMDRAHEQYF. CDR3 DNA: TGCGCCAGCAGCCACATGGACAGGGCCCACGAGCAGTACTTC.

V usage is TRBV29-1 and J usage is TRBJ2-3; TRBD2 is a possible D gene (6 bases). The CDR3 consists of 14 residues. CDR1 SQVTM and CDR2 ANQGSEA come from the germline V gene. The V and J ends lost 2 bases and 6 bases respectively, with 15 bases between them. The DNA for the CDR3 is TGCAGCGTTGAAACCCGTGGGGGGTTGGATACGCAGTATTTT. Its protein is CSVETRGGLDTQYF.

This CDR3 reads CASSQEPTEKAFF. In DNA form, the CDR3 reads TGCGCCAGCAGCCAAGAGCCAACAGAGAAAGCTTTCTTT. The V call is TRBV4-1, the J call TRBJ1-1; D not resolved. This CDR3 has 13 residues. Between the trimmed V and J ends, which lost 0 bases and 9 bases, there was a span of 11 bases. CDR1 and CDR2 (germline): MGHRA, YSYEKL.

This clone was detected a few times. The rearrangement uses TRBV29-1 and TRBJ2-7, with 7 bases aligning to TRBD2. The CDR3 contains 13 residues. Per germline, CDR1 SQVTM and CDR2 ANQGSEA. The V and J ends lost 3 bases and 2 bases, in that order; junction bases with no gene match: 4. Written as DNA, the CDR3 is TGCAGCGTTGAGCGGGAGAGCCCCTACGAGCAGTACTTC. The encoded protein is CSVERESPYEQYF.

CDR3 coding DNA: TGTGCCAGCAGTGCCGAGGTGGGAGGTCGTGACGAGCAGTACTTC. It yields the protein CASSAEVGGRDEQYF. The rearrangement links TRBV6-4 to TRBJ2-7, with D perhaps TRBD2 (6 bases). V was clipped by 4 bases and J by 5 bases, with 18 bases between them. CDR1 is MRHNA and CDR2 is SNTAGT in the germline V gene. The CDR3 is 15 residues long.

The J gene is TRBJ2-7, the V gene TRBV9, with 8 nucleotides matching TRBD2. This CDR3 contains 15 residues. Germline values: CDR1 SGDLS, CDR2 YYNGEE. J lost 4 bases, V lost 2 bases, and 8 bases had no gene match. The CDR3 region is CASSVGSGSTYEQYF. Here the CDR3 DNA reads TGTGCCAGCAGCGTCGGGAGCGGGAGTACGTACGAGCAGTACTTC.

The chain links TRBV27 to TRBJ2-5; 9 bases are a match to TRBD1. CDR1 MNHEY and CDR2 SMNVEV come from the germline V gene (reference sequence). The CDR3 has 17 amino acids. V was clipped by 7 bases and J by 3 bases; unmatched bases: 15. CDR3 protein: CASTTFSGTGSKETQYF. CDR3 nucleotides: TGTGCCAGCACCACTTTCTCCGGGACAGGGTCTAAAGAGACCCAGTACTTC.

As DNA, the CDR3 is TGCGCCAGCAGTCAAACTAGCGGTTCCTACAATGAGCAGTTCTTC. Translation gives CASSQTSGSYNEQFF. The chain links TRBV5-1 to TRBJ2-1; 8 nucleotides agree with TRBD2. Germline-derived CDR1 and CDR2 are SGHRS and YFSETQ. The CDR3 has 15 residues. Trimming cost V 5 bases and J 1 base; bases outside gene matches: 5.

This clone has just a few counts. The chain employs TRBV29-1 and TRBJ2-7; 7 nucleotides line up with TRBD1. V shed 0 bases and J 6 bases; nucleotides not matched to a gene: 5. The CDR3 extends over 13 amino acids. The germline V gene has CDR1 SQVTM and CDR2 ANQGSEA. This CDR3 reads CSVEDHRGGEQYF. In DNA, the CDR3 is TGCAGCGTTGAAGACCACAGGGGTGGCGAGCAGTACTTC.

The V call is TRBV28, the J call TRBJ2-3; 9 bases are shared with TRBD1. The CDR3 spans 12 residues. After removal of 10 bases from V and 4 bases from J, the junction contained 3 bases not matched to a gene. CDR1 is MDHEN, CDR2 SYDVKM, per germline. The CDR3 loop reads CAIGTGPDTQYF. Written as DNA, the CDR3 is TGTGCCATCGGGACAGGGCCAGATACGCAGTATTTT.

This clone was counted only a few times. The chain employs TRBV6-5 and TRBJ2-6; D possibly corresponds to TRBD1 (5 bases). Germline V gene lookup returns CDR1 MNHEY and CDR2 SVGAGI. Trimming took off 1 base at V and 1 base at J, with 8 bases between the two ends. The length of the CDR3 is 16 residues. The CDR3 nucleotides read TGTGCCAGCAGTTACTACCAGGGTTCTGGGGCCAACGTCCTGACTTTC. It yields the protein CASSYYQGSGANVLTF.

The J gene is TRBJ1-2, the V gene TRBV4-1; 10 positions match TRBD1. The V and J ends lost 1 base and 2 bases, in that order; junction bases with no gene match: 22. Per the germline V gene, CDR1 is MGHRA and CDR2 is YSYEKL. The CDR3 extends over 22 amino acids. The CDR3 region has the DNA TGCGCCAGCAGCCAAGGAGGGGGTACGCGTACGGACAGGGGGTATAAGAACTATGGCTACACCTTC. Its translation is CASSQGGGTRTDRGYKNYGYTF.

This chain joins TRBV29-1 and TRBJ1-1, with D hard to call. In germline, CDR1 is SQVTM, CDR2 ANQGSEA. Trimming shortened V by 7 bases and J by 0 bases, and 12 bases separated the two germline ends. The CDR3 has 13 amino acids. CDR3 protein: CSAIGALNTEAFF. CDR3 DNA: TGCAGCGCTATAGGTGCGTTGAACACTGAAGCTTTCTTT. Full variable domain (missing parts from reference TRBV29-1 and TRBJ1-1): SAVISQKPSRDICQRGTSLTIQCQVDSQVTMMFWYRQQPGQSLTLIATANQGSEATYESGFVIDKFPISRPNLTFSTLTVSNMSPEDSSIYLCSAIGALNTEAFFGQGTRLTVV.

This sequence joins TRBV6-4 and TRBJ2-1; TRBD2 agrees at 11 bases. In germline, CDR1 is MRHNA, CDR2 SNTAGT. J lost 6 bases, V lost 6 bases, and 7 bases had no gene match. The CDR3 contains 15 residues. DNA for the CDR3: TGTGCCAGCAGCCTACTAGCGGGAGAGGGCAATGAGCAGTTCTTC. The encoded protein is CASSLLAGEGNEQFF.

CDR3 amino acids: CASSLRAEYNEQFF. For the CDR3, the DNA is TGTGCCAGCAGCCTGCGGGCGGAATACAATGAGCAGTTCTTC. V is TRBV27 and J is TRBJ2-1, with D maybe TRBD2 (5 bases). The CDR3 is 14 residues long. V gave up 6 bases and J gave up 4 bases, with 13 bases separating them. Germline V gene lookup returns CDR1 MNHEY and CDR2 SMNVEV (reference sequence).

This clone occurred a few times. Written as DNA, the CDR3 is TGCGCCAGCAGCTTTGGACAGGGCCAAGAGACCCAGTACTTC. Its translation is CASSFGQGQETQYF. The chain links TRBV5-1 to TRBJ2-5; 8 nucleotides line up with TRBD1. There are 14 residues in the CDR3. With 2 bases clipped from V and 1 base from J, the junction kept 1 base outside the gene matches. The germline CDR1 and CDR2 sequences are SGHRS and YFSETQ.